Below, 28 T cell receptor beta chains from the same sample are listed, as sequenced in a study of CD8 T cells in ankylosing spondylitis. TCRdb re-called the 5' RACE reads through MiXCR, storing one row per CDR3 protein. Of some 90,000 distinct CDR3 sequences listed, around 25% are singletons. The specimen was blood, either unsorted or a sorted T cell fraction (not recorded which). The receptors derive from a male donor with ankylosing spondylitis or in good health (not recorded which).

This sequence joins TRBV7-9 and TRBJ1-1; no definite D call. V was shortened by 5 bases and J by 6 bases, with 10 bases between the two germline ends. Germline V gives CDR1 SEHNR, CDR2 FQNEAQ (reference sequence). The CDR3 loop spans 12 amino acids. The CDR3 sequence: CASSRGIAEAFF. DNA for the CDR3: TGTGCCAGCAGCCGAGGGATAGCTGAAGCTTTCTTT.

This clonotype turned up a few times. V gene TRBV5-8 combines with J gene TRBJ2-3, with D perhaps TRBD1 (5 bases). The CDR3 is 14 residues long. From germline, CDR1 is SGHTS and CDR2 YDEGEE. V was pared by 0 bases and J by 5 bases, with 10 bases between. Written as DNA, the CDR3 is TGTGCCAGCAGCTTGGCCTCAGGGAAAGATACGCAGTATTTT. It yields the protein CASSLASGKDTQYF.

In this sample, this clonotype turned up a few times. The rearrangement links TRBV5-1 to TRBJ2-5; D not resolved. Germline CDR1 reads SGHRS; CDR2 reads YFSETQ. The ends were cut back, 6 bases at V and 1 base at J, with 13 bases in the middle. This CDR3 is built from 14 residues. CDR3 bases: TGCGCCAGCACCTGGTCCCAACTCCAAGAGACCCAGTACTTC. It translates to CASTWSQLQETQYF.

This clonotype came up a few times. V is TRBV27 and J is TRBJ2-3; 7 nucleotides agree with TRBD1. The germline CDR1 and CDR2 sequences are MNHEY and SMNVEV (reference sequence). Losses at the gene ends were 5 bases for V and 5 bases for J; bases not matched to a gene: 7. The CDR3 is 14 amino acids. The CDR3 sequence is CASSPRAGGDTQYF. In DNA, the CDR3 is TGTGCCAGCAGTCCCCGGGCAGGGGGAGATACGCAGTATTTT.

This clonotype was detected a few times. The chain has TRBV18 and TRBJ1-4; TRBD1 might be the D (6 bases). Trimming took 3 bases from V and 3 from J, leaving 11 bases between them. The V gene's germline CDR1 is KGHSH and CDR2 LQKENI. The CDR3 is made up of 15 amino acids. The CDR3 region has the DNA TGTGCCAGCTCACCGGCCCAGGGGTCTAATGAAAAACTGTTTTTT. Translated: CASSPAQGSNEKLFF.

J is TRBJ1-2 and V is TRBV29-1; D is undetermined. The CDR3 is made up of 14 amino acids. Trimming took 4 bases from V and 0 from J, leaving 12 bases between them. Germline loops: CDR1 SQVTM, CDR2 ANQGSEA. This chain's CDR3 is CSVVAHTANYGYTF. CDR3 nucleotides: TGCAGCGTTGTGGCGCACACTGCTAACTATGGCTACACCTTC.

The chain uses TRBV30 and TRBJ1-1, with 7 bases lining up with TRBD1. Germline V gene data show CDR1 as GTSNPN and CDR2 as SVGIG (reference sequence). V was clipped by 5 bases and J by 8 bases; unmatched bases: 14. The CDR3 is 14 amino acids. This CDR3 reads CAWGRGTVGSEAFF. As DNA, the CDR3 is TGTGCCTGGGGACGGGGGACAGTGGGTTCGGAAGCTTTCTTT.

This chain uses TRBV10-3 with TRBJ1-5, with 8 bases identical to TRBD1. J was trimmed by 4 bases and V by 10 bases; bases with no gene match: 12. CDR1 is ENHRY and CDR2 is SYGVKD in the germline V gene. The CDR3 loop spans 15 amino acids. CDR3 nucleotide sequence: TGTGCCAGGAGTCCCGACAGGGGAGGAAATCAGCCCCAGCATTTT. It specifies CARSPDRGGNQPQHF.

The chain carries TRBV3-1 and TRBJ2-1; TRBD2 agrees at 7 bases. The V gene end was trimmed by 7 bases and the J gene end by 9 bases; junction bases not matched to a gene: 6. CDR1 and CDR2 (germline): LGHDT, YNNKEL (reference sequence). This CDR3 spans 12 amino acids. CDR3 DNA sequence: TGTGCCAGCACTTCTAGCGGCGGTGAGCAGTTCTTC. The encoded protein is CASTSSGGEQFF.

V is TRBV5-1 and J is TRBJ2-1; TRBD2 agrees at 8 bases. Germline V gene sequence: CDR1 SGHRS, CDR2 YFSETQ. Trimming removed 0 bases from V and 4 bases from J; junction bases left unmatched: 3. The length of the CDR3 is 15 residues. CDR3 sequence (DNA): TGCGCCAGCAGCTTGGGACTAGCGCTATACAATGAGCAGTTCTTC. Translation: CASSLGLALYNEQFF.

The chain joins TRBV3-1 to TRBJ2-7, with a tentative D call TRBD1 (7 bases). V dropped 7 bases and J dropped 5 bases, with 21 bases sitting between them. Germline V gives CDR1 LGHDT, CDR2 YNNKEL (reference sequence). This CDR3 has 15 amino acids. For the CDR3, the DNA is TGTGCCAGCACCCGCAACCTACAGGGGAGGAACGAGCAGTACTTC. This translates into CASTRNLQGRNEQYF.

This rearrangement joins TRBV20-1 to TRBJ2-7, with D possibly being TRBD1 (6 bases). The CDR3 has 13 residues. CDR1 is DFQATT, CDR2 SNEGSKA, per germline (reference sequence). V lost 1 base and J 5 bases, leaving 12 bases between the germline ends. CDR3 amino acids: CSARVGQGNEQYV. CDR3 bases: TGCAGTGCTAGAGTTGGGCAGGGGAACGAGCAGTACGTC.

This clonotype was seen many times. The J gene is TRBJ2-1, the V gene TRBV9; D call uncertain. The V gene lost 1 base and the J gene lost 9 bases, with 11 bases spanning the gap. CDR1 SGDLS and CDR2 YYNGEE come from the germline V gene. The CDR3 covers 13 residues. CDR3 coding DNA: TGTGCCAGCAGCGTAACTATTGGTGGTGAGCAGTTCTTC. Translated, it gives CASSVTIGGEQFF.

J is TRBJ1-5 and V is TRBV20-1; 9 bases are shared with TRBD1. The V gene's germline CDR1 is DFQATT and CDR2 SNEGSKA (reference sequence). V shed 6 bases and J 7 bases; nucleotides not matched to a gene: 10. The CDR3 runs 14 residues. This chain's CDR3 is CSAWDRALRQPQHF. The CDR3 bases are TGCAGTGCGTGGGACAGGGCGCTGAGACAGCCCCAGCATTTT.

The genes are TRBV5-1 and TRBJ2-2; TRBD2 aligns across 7 bases. The germline V gene encodes CDR1 SGHRS and CDR2 YFSETQ. There are 15 residues in the CDR3. V shed 2 bases and J 4 bases; nucleotides not matched to a gene: 5. CDR3 coding DNA: TGCGCCAGCAGCTTTGCGGGAGAAGGCACCGGGGAGCTGTTTTTT. As protein: CASSFAGEGTGELFF.

This clonotype has ten or more counts. This chain joins TRBV5-1 and TRBJ2-1, with D hard to call. The CDR3 totals 15 residues. Trimming left V 7 bases short and J 0 bases short, with 14 bases between. Germline V gene data show CDR1 as SGHRS and CDR2 as YFSETQ. The CDR3 DNA reads as TGCGCCAGCGGTACCGCAGTGGGCTCCTACAATGAGCAGTTCTTC. This translates into CASGTAVGSYNEQFF.

V and J are TRBV12-3 or TRBV12-4 and TRBJ2-1, with 14 bases identical to TRBD2. The CDR3 is made up of 18 amino acids. V was clipped by 6 bases and J by 5 bases; unmatched bases: 12. The CDR3 loop is CASSPQTSGRAPNNEQFF. DNA of the CDR3: TGTGCCAGCAGCCCGCAGACTAGCGGGAGGGCCCCCAACAATGAGCAGTTCTTC.

The J gene is TRBJ1-4, the V gene TRBV7-6; D gene uncertain. The CDR3 is made up of 14 amino acids. V lost 4 bases to trimming and J lost 4 bases, with 10 bases between them. CDR1 and CDR2 from the germline V gene are SGHVS and FNYEAQ. The CDR3 sequence: CASSSSGFNEKLFF. In DNA, the CDR3 is TGTGCCAGCAGCTCCTCCGGGTTTAATGAAAAACTGTTTTTT.

This clonotype turned up a few times. CDR3 in DNA: TGTGCCACCAGTAGCGGACGAGGGAACATTCAGTACTTC. Translating it yields CATSSGRGNIQYF. This chain connects TRBV15 to TRBJ2-4; perhaps TRBD2 as D (6 bases). The CDR3 has 13 residues. V lost 6 bases and J 7 bases, leaving 13 bases between the germline ends. Germline V gene sequence: CDR1 LNHNV, CDR2 YYDKDF (reference sequence).

This clonotype was picked up a small number of times. The chain combines TRBV20-1 with TRBJ2-2; D uncertain. The CDR3 extends over 12 amino acids. Trimming removed 4 bases from V and 7 bases from J, with 10 bases in between. The germline CDR1 and CDR2 sequences are DFQATT and SNEGSKA (reference sequence). This CDR3 is CSAKVVLGELFF. The CDR3 DNA is TGCAGTGCTAAGGTGGTTCTCGGGGAGCTGTTTTTT.

V is TRBV21-1 and J is TRBJ2-4; the table's D call, TRBD2, has no DNA check behind it. TRBV21-1 corresponds to a pseudogene. The CDR3 length is 16 residues. This CDR3 reads CASSPREGGAKNIQYF. The CDR3 DNA reads TGTGCCAGCAGCCCCAGGGAGGGGGGAGCCAAAAACATTCAGTACTTC.

CDR3 nucleotides: TGCAGCGTTGCCCGGACAGGGGCGGATGAGCAGTTCTTC. Translation: CSVARTGADEQFF. V is TRBV29-1 and J is TRBJ2-1, with 9 bases identical to TRBD1. Germline V gene data show CDR1 as SQVTM and CDR2 as ANQGSEA. The V segment lost 4 bases and the J segment 8 bases; nucleotides outside the gene matches: 6. This CDR3 has 13 residues.

This chain joins TRBV10-3 and TRBJ2-5, with 9 nucleotides matching TRBD1. The CDR3 totals 14 residues. In germline, CDR1 is ENHRY, CDR2 SYGVKD. J was trimmed by 3 bases and V by 8 bases; bases with no gene match: 7. The CDR3 bases are TGTGCCATCGGGGCCCGGGACAGGGAAGAGACCCAGTACTTC. Amino acids: CAIGARDREETQYF.

This chain connects TRBV30 to TRBJ1-2, with D perhaps TRBD1 (5 bases). This CDR3 has 13 residues. Germline V gene lookup returns CDR1 GTSNPN and CDR2 SVGIG (reference sequence). Trimming left V 5 bases short and J 5 bases short, with 15 bases between. CDR3 amino acids: CAWGTPGGYGYTF. The CDR3 DNA follows: TGTGCCTGGGGGACTCCTGGGGGGTATGGCTACACCTTC.

The chain employs TRBV6-1 and TRBJ1-1; tentatively, D is TRBD1 (6 bases). The CDR3 loop spans 16 amino acids. CDR1 and CDR2 from the germline V gene are MNHNS and SASEGT. V was shortened by 6 bases and J by 0 bases, with 17 bases between the two germline ends. CDR3 sequence: CASRHFRTGLNTEAFF. CDR3 coding DNA: TGTGCCAGCAGGCACTTCCGAACAGGGCTGAACACTGAAGCTTTCTTT.

The chain joins TRBV18 to TRBJ1-6; a weak D match, TRBD1 (5 bases). In germline, CDR1 is KGHSH, CDR2 LQKENI. The CDR3 runs to 15 residues. Trimming removed 5 bases from V and 6 bases from J, with 14 bases in between. The CDR3 here is CASSAPGQTNSPLHF. CDR3 nucleotide sequence: TGTGCCAGCTCAGCCCCGGGGCAGACTAATTCACCCCTCCACTTT. The variable domain in full, with the rest retrieved from reference TRBV18 and TRBJ1-6, is NAGVMQNPRHLVRRRGQEARLRCSPMKGHSHVYWYRQLPEEGLKFMVYLQKENIIDESGMPKERFSAEFPKEGPSILRIQQVVRGDSAAYFCASSAPGQTNSPLHFGNGTRLTVT.

CDR3 protein: CASSSNGGPNEKLFF. Here the CDR3 DNA reads TGTGCCAGCAGCTCGAACGGGGGCCCTAATGAAAAACTGTTTTTT. This chain connects TRBV12-3 or TRBV12-4 to TRBJ1-4, with a tentative D call TRBD1 (6 bases). CDR3 length: 15 residues. V was clipped by 6 bases and J by 3 bases, with 14 bases between them.

This chain connects TRBV7-6 to TRBJ2-7; D might be TRBD2 (6 bases). The CDR3 is made up of 14 amino acids. Trimming took 5 bases from V and 2 from J, leaving 13 bases between them. Germline CDR1 reads SGHVS; CDR2 reads FNYEAQ. This CDR3 reads CASSGTQNAYEQYF. The CDR3 DNA is TGTGCCAGCAGCGGGACTCAGAATGCCTACGAGCAGTACTTC.